Following are 20 T cell receptor beta chains from one sample sequenced in a study of cytomegalovirus exposure and HLA in healthy donors. 60 Vbeta and 13 Jbeta primers were used in PCR. The data were produced by immunoSEQ multiplex PCR, yet TCRdb's version contains in-frame clones alone and is incomplete. The data contain roughly 160,000 clones, around 72% of them singletons. Sequences were obtained from PBMCs. These receptors were collected from a female donor in good health and CMV-seronegative.

V gene TRBV11-2 combines with J gene TRBJ2-1, with TRBD2 matching over 11 bases. The CDR3 totals 15 residues. Per germline, CDR1 SGHAT and CDR2 FQNNGV. The V segment lost 5 bases and the J segment 9 bases; nucleotides outside the gene matches: 9. The CDR3 is CASSISGGDTVEQFF. The CDR3 region has the DNA TGTGCCAGCAGCATTAGCGGGGGGGACACTGTTGAGCAGTTCTTC. Looking up the rest from reference TRBV11-2 and TRBJ2-1 gives the full variable domain: EAGVAQSPRYKIIEKRQSVAFWCNPISGHATLYWYQQILGQGPKLLIQFQNNGVVDDSQLPKDRFSAERLKGVDSTLKIQPAKLEDSAVYLCASSISGGDTVEQFFGPGTRLTVL.

The V and J genes are TRBV5-1 and TRBJ2-2, with D hard to call. Trimming took 4 bases from V and 8 from J, leaving 6 bases between them. The CDR3 sequence is 11 residues long. Germline V gives CDR1 SGHRS, CDR2 YFSETQ. This chain's CDR3 is CASSPGGELFF. Here the CDR3 DNA reads TGCGCCAGCAGCCCGGGTGGGGAGCTGTTTTTT.

This chain joins TRBV2 and TRBJ2-2; 9 bases match TRBD2. Per the germline V gene, CDR1 is SNHLY and CDR2 is FYNNEI. After removal of 5 bases from V and 3 bases from J, the junction contained 4 bases not matched to a gene. The CDR3 spans 15 residues. The CDR3 loop reads CASSWTSADTGELFF. CDR3 coding DNA: TGTGCCAGCAGTTGGACTAGCGCGGACACCGGGGAGCTGTTTTTT.

The chain joins TRBV4-2 to TRBJ2-7; 11 bases agree with TRBD1. This CDR3 has 16 residues. CDR1 is LGHNA and CDR2 is YNFKEQ in the germline V gene. The trim removed 5 bases at V and 4 bases at J, leaving 10 bases unmatched. CDR3 residues: CASSSTRGDRGYEQYF. The CDR3 DNA is TGTGCCAGCAGCTCTACGAGGGGGGACAGGGGGTACGAGCAGTACTTC.

This clone was seen only once. The chain is built from TRBV27 and TRBJ2-2; D gene unclear. Between the trimmed V and J ends, which lost 7 bases and 5 bases, there was a span of 11 bases. The CDR3 loop spans 13 amino acids. CDR1 MNHEY and CDR2 SMNVEV come from the germline V gene (reference sequence). This chain's CDR3 is CASNDPRTGELFF. CDR3 bases: TGTGCCAGCAACGACCCGAGGACCGGGGAGCTGTTTTTT.

The chain recombines TRBV29-1 with TRBJ2-2; TRBD1 matches at 7 bases. V lost 4 bases to trimming and J lost 7 bases; unmatched junction nucleotides: 6. Germline V lookup: CDR1 SQVTM, CDR2 ANQGSEA. The CDR3 is 13 amino acids. The CDR3 reads CSVAGQLNGELFF. In DNA form, the CDR3 reads TGCAGCGTTGCGGGACAGTTGAACGGGGAGCTGTTTTTT.

The chain recombines TRBV10-3 with TRBJ1-4, with a weak D call TRBD1 (5 bases). The CDR3 has 15 residues. The germline CDR1 and CDR2 sequences are ENHRY and SYGVKD. The V end lost 2 bases, the J end lost 4 bases, and 11 bases lay between the germline ends. CDR3 loop: CAISEQSGFNEKLFF. DNA of the CDR3: TGTGCCATCAGTGAGCAATCAGGGTTTAATGAAAAACTGTTTTTT.

The CDR3 bases are TGTGCCAGCAGCTTAGAAAGCGGGGGACAGGGGGCCCACGAGCAGTACTTC. Translating gives CASSLESGGQGAHEQYF. The genes are TRBV7-2 and TRBJ2-7; TRBD1 agrees at 12 bases. CDR3 length: 17 residues. Germline loops: CDR1 SGHTA, CDR2 FQGNSA. Trimming at V came to 1 base and at J to 5 bases, leaving 9 bases not matched to a gene.

The V and J genes are TRBV28 and TRBJ2-7, with D perhaps TRBD1 (5 bases). The CDR3 sequence is 13 residues long. CDR1 is MDHEN and CDR2 is SYDVKM in the germline V gene. Trimming stripped 6 bases from V and 2 bases from J, with 11 bases between. The CDR3 reads CASSQGSPYEQYF. CDR3 coding DNA: TGTGCCAGCAGCCAGGGTTCCCCCTACGAGCAGTACTTC.

The rearrangement joins TRBV7-9 to TRBJ2-1; 11 bases agree with TRBD2. CDR3 length: 16 residues. Germline CDR1 and CDR2: SEHNR and FQNEAQ (reference sequence). V was pared by 6 bases and J by 7 bases, with 11 bases of the junction left unmatched. The CDR3 sequence is CASRILAGGRGNEQFF. CDR3 sequence (DNA): TGTGCCAGCAGAATCCTAGCGGGAGGCCGTGGAAATGAGCAGTTCTTC.

This chain connects TRBV4-1 to TRBJ1-6, with 10 bases fitting TRBD1. The V gene's germline CDR1 is MGHRA and CDR2 YSYEKL. CDR3 length: 14 amino acids. The trim removed 5 bases at V and 10 bases at J, leaving 5 bases unmatched. This CDR3 reads CASSVDRGGSPLHF. The DNA for the CDR3 is TGCGCCAGCAGCGTGGACAGGGGGGGATCACCCCTCCACTTT.

This clone was recorded once. The chain employs TRBV6-6 and TRBJ2-5; maybe TRBD1 (5 bases). Trimming cost V 7 bases and J 11 bases, with 17 bases left between them. Germline V gives CDR1 MNHNY, CDR2 SVGAGI (reference sequence). CDR3 size: 12 residues. CDR3 DNA sequence: TGTGCCAGCACCACAGGAGCAGTCGGGCAGTACTTC. It encodes CASTTGAVGQYF.

This clone was detected ten times or more. J is TRBJ1-5 and V is TRBV6-1; 9 positions match TRBD1. Germline V gives CDR1 MNHNS, CDR2 SASEGT. Losses at the gene ends were 0 bases for V and 4 bases for J; bases not matched to a gene: 4. The CDR3 totals 16 residues. The CDR3 DNA reads as TGTGCCAGCAGTGAAGCGCTAGGGACAGGGAATCAGCCCCAGCATTTT. Its protein product is CASSEALGTGNQPQHF.

The chain combines TRBV18 with TRBJ2-5; no definite D call. The germline V gene has CDR1 KGHSH and CDR2 LQKENI. This CDR3 is 11 amino acids long. Trimming removed 3 bases at V and 5 bases at J, with 4 bases between. CDR3 amino acids: CASSPNETQYF. In DNA form, the CDR3 reads TGTGCCAGCTCACCCAATGAGACCCAGTACTTC.

V is TRBV9 and J is TRBJ2-1, with TRBD1 as a possible D gene (5 bases). The CDR3 is 14 residues long. Per the germline V gene, CDR1 is SGDLS and CDR2 is YYNGEE. V lost 4 bases to trimming and J lost 1 base, with 9 bases between them. This CDR3 reads CASSSDSSYNEQFF. CDR3 DNA sequence: TGTGCCAGCAGCTCTGACAGTTCCTACAATGAGCAGTTCTTC.

J is TRBJ2-7 and V is TRBV5-1; tentatively, D is TRBD2 (5 bases). Trimming removed 4 bases from V and 1 base from J, with 12 bases in between. This CDR3 contains 14 residues. The germline V gene has CDR1 SGHRS and CDR2 YFSETQ. The CDR3 DNA is TGCGCCAGCAGCCGACAAACTAGTTCCTACGAGCAGTACTTC. Its protein product is CASSRQTSSYEQYF.

This clone was recorded once. The chain links TRBV7-3 to TRBJ1-2; D is ambiguous. Germline CDR1 and CDR2: SGHTA and FQGTGA. This CDR3 region has 13 residues. The V end was cut by 0 bases, the J end by 5 bases, with 7 bases between. CDR3 loop: CASSLTREYGYTF. The CDR3 DNA reads TGTGCCAGCAGCTTAACCCGGGAGTATGGCTACACCTTC.

The chain uses TRBV5-1 and TRBJ2-7, with 8 bases that match TRBD2. CDR1 is SGHRS, CDR2 YFSETQ, per germline. The CDR3 length is 14 residues. Unmatched junction bases numbered 7, after V lost 4 bases and J lost 4 bases. CDR3 region: CASSPAGTRYEQYF. The CDR3 DNA sequence: TGCGCCAGCAGCCCGGCCGGGACTAGATACGAGCAGTACTTC.

The table lists this clone with a count of one. The rearrangement joins TRBV28 to TRBJ2-3, with 7 bases lining up with TRBD1. The CDR3 spans 12 residues. V lost 6 bases, J lost 13 bases, and 10 bases stayed unmatched. CDR1 is MDHEN and CDR2 is SYDVKM in the germline V gene. The CDR3 region is CASRTDRALKYF. CDR3 DNA: TGTGCCAGCAGAACCGACAGGGCCCTCAAGTATTTT.

This chain joins TRBV10-3 and TRBJ1-2, with a tentative D call TRBD1 (6 bases). The CDR3 is 13 amino acids. CDR1 and CDR2 from the germline V gene are ENHRY and SYGVKD. The V gene lost 8 bases and the J gene lost 2 bases, with 12 bases spanning the gap. In nucleotides, the CDR3 is TGTGCCATCGGCCGGGACACAAACTATGGCTACACCTTC. It is translated as CAIGRDTNYGYTF.